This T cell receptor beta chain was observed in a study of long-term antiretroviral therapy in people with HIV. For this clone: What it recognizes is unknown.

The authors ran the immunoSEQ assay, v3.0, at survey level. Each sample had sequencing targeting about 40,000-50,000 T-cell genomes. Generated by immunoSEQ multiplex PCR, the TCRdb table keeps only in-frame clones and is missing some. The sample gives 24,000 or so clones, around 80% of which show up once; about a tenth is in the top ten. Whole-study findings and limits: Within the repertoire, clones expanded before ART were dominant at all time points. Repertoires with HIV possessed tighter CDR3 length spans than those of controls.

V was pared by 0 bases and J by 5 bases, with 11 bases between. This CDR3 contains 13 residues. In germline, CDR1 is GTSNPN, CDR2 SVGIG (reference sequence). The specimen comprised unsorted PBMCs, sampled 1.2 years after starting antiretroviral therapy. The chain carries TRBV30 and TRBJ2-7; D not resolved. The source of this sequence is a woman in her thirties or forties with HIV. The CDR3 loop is CAWSVLSPNEQYF. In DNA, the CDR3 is TGTGCCTGGAGTGTACTTTCTCCGAACGAGCAGTACTTC.